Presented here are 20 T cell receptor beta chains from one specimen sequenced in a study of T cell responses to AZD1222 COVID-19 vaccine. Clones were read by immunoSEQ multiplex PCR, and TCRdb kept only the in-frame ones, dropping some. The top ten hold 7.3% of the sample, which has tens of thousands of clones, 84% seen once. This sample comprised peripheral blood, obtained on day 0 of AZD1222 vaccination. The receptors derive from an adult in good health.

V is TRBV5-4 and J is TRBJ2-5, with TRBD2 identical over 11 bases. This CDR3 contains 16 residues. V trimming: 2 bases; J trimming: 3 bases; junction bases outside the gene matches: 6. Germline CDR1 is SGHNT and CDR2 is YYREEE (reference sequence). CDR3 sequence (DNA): TGTGCCAGCAGCTTAATTAGCGGGGGGGATGAAGAGACCCAGTACTTC. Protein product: CASSLISGGDEETQYF.

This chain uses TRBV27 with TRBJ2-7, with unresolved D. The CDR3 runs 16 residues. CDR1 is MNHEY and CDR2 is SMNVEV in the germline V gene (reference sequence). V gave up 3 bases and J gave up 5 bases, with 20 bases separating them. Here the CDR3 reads CASSLTVRVEWDEQYF. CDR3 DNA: TGTGCCAGCAGTTTGACCGTTAGAGTGGAGTGGGACGAGCAGTACTTC.

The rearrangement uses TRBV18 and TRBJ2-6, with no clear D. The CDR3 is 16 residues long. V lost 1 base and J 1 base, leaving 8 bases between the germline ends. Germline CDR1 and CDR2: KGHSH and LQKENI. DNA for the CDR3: TGTGCCAGCTCACCACTCCATCTATCTGGGGCCAACGTCCTGACTTTC. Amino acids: CASSPLHLSGANVLTF.

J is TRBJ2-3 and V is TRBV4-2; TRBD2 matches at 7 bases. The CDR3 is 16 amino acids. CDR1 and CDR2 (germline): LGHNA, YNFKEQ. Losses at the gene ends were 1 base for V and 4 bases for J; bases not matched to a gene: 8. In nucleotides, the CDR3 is TGTGCCAGCAGCCAAGGCCCCACTAGCGTGGCAGATACGCAGTATTTT. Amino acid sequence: CASSQGPTSVADTQYF.

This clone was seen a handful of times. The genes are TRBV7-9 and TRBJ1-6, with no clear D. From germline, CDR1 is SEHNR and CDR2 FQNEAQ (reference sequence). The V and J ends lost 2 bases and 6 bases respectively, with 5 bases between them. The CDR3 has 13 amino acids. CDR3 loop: CASSLSLNSPLHF. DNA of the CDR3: TGTGCCAGCAGCTTATCTCTTAATTCACCCCTCCACTTT.

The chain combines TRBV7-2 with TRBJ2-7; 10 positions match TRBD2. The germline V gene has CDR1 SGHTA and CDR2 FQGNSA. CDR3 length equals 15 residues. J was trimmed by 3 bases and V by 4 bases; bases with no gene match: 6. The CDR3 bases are TGTGCCAGCAGCTCCCTAGCGGGGGCCTACTACGAGCAGTACTTC. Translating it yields CASSSLAGAYYEQYF. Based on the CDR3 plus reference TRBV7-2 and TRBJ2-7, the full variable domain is GAGVSQSPSNKVTEKGKDVELRCDPISGHTALYWYRQSLGQGLEFLIYFQGNSAPDKSGLPSDRFSAERTGGSVSTLTIQRTQQEDSAVYLCASSSLAGAYYEQYFGPGTRLTVT.

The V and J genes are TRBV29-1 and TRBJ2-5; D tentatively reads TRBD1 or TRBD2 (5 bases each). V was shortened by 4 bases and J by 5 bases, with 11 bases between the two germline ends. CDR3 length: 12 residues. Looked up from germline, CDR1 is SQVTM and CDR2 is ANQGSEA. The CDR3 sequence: CSVGGDRETQYF. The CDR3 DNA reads TGCAGCGTTGGAGGGGATCGGGAGACCCAGTACTTC.

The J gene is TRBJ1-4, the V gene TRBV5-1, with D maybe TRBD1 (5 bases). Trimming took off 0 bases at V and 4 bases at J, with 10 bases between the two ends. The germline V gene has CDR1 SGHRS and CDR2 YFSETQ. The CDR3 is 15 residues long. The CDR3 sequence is CASSLAVQGNEKLFF. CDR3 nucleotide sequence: TGCGCCAGCAGCTTGGCCGTGCAGGGTAATGAAAAACTGTTTTTT.

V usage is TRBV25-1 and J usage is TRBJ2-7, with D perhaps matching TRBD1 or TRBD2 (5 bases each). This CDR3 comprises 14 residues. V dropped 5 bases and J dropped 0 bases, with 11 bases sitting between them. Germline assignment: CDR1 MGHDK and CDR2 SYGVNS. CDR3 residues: CASSFGGSSYEQYF. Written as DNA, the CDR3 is TGTGCCAGCAGTTTTGGGGGTTCCTCCTACGAGCAGTACTTC.

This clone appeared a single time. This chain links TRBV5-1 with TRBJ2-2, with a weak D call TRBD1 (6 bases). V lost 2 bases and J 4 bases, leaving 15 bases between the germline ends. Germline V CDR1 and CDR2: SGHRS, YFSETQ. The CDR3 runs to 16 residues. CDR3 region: CASSFQAGASTGELFF. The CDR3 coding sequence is TGCGCCAGCAGCTTTCAAGCAGGGGCGAGCACCGGGGAGCTGTTTTTT.

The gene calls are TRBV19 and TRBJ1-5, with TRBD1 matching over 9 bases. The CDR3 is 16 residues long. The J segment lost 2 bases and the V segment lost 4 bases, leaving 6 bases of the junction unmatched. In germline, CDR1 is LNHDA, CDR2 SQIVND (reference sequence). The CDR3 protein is CASSTSRQGGNQPQHF. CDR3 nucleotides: TGTGCCAGTAGTACCTCTCGACAGGGGGGCAATCAGCCCCAGCATTTT.

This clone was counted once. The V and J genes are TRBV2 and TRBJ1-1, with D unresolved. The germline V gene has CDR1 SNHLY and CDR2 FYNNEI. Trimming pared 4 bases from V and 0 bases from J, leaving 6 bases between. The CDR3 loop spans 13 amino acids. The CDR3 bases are TGTGCCAGCAGTGTAACGTTGAACACTGAAGCTTTCTTT. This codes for CASSVTLNTEAFF.

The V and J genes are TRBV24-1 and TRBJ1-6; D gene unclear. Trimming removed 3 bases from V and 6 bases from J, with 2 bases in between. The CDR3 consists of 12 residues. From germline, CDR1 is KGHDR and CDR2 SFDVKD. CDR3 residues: CATSDPNSPLHF. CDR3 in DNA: TGTGCCACCAGTGATCCTAATTCACCCCTCCACTTT.

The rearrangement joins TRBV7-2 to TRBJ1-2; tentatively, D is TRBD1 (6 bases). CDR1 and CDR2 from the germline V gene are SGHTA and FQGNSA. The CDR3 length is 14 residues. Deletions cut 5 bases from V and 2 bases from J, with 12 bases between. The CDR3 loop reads CASSRVGANYGYTF. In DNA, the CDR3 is TGTGCCAGCAGCCGGGTGGGGGCCAACTATGGCTACACCTTC.

Here the CDR3 DNA reads TGCAGCGTTGACGATACCTACGAGCAGTACTTC. It encodes CSVDDTYEQYF. The V and J genes are TRBV29-1 and TRBJ2-7; D not certain. V lost 3 bases, J lost 2 bases, and 5 bases lay in between. The CDR3 is 11 amino acids. Germline V gene sequence: CDR1 SQVTM, CDR2 ANQGSEA.

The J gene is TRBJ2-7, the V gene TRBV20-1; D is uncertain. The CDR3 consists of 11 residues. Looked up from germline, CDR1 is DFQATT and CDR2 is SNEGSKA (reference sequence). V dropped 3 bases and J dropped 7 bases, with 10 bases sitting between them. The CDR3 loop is CSARVVEEQYF. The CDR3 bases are TGCAGTGCTAGGGTAGTAGAAGAGCAGTACTTC.

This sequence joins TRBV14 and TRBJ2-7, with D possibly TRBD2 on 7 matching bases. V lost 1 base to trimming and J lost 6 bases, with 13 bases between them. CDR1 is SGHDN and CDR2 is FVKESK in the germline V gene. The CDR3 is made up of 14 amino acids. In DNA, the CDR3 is TGTGCCAGCAGCCAAGTTGCCGGGGGGCGCGAGCAGTACTTC. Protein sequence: CASSQVAGGREQYF.

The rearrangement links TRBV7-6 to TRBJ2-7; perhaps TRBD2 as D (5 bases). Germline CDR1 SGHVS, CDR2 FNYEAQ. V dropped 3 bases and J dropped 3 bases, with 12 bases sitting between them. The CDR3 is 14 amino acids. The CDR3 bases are TGTGCCAGCAGCTTGCGGGTACAGAACTACGAGCAGTACTTC. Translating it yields CASSLRVQNYEQYF.

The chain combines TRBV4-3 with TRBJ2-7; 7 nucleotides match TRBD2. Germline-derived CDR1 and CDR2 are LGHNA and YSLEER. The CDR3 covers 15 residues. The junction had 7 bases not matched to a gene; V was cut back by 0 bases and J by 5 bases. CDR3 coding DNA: TGCGCCAGCAGCCAAGATTCTGGGGGGAGGGACGAGCAGTACTTC. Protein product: CASSQDSGGRDEQYF.

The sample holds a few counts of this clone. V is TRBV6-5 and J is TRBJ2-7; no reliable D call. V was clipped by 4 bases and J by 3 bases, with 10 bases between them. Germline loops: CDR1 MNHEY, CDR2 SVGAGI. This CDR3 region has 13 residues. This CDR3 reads CASSSTPRYEQYF. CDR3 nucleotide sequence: TGTGCCAGCAGTTCCACCCCCCGCTACGAGCAGTACTTC.